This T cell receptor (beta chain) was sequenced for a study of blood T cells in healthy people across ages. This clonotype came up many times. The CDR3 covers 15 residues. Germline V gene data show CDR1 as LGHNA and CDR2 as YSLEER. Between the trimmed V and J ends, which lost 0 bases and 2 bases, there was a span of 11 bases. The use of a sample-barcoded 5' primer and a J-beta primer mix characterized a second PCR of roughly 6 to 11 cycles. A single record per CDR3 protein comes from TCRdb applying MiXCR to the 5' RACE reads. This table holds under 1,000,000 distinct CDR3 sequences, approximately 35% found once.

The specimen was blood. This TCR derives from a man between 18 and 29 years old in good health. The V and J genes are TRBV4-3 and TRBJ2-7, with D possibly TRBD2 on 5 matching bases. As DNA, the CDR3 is TGCGCCAGCAGCCAAGATCTCCGGGGAGCCTACGAGCAGTACTTC. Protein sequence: CASSQDLRGAYEQYF.